The clone carrying this TCR beta chain was detected ten times or more. This record comes from a study of glioma-infiltrating T cells. TCR alpha and beta CDR3 regions were amplified from RNA using iRepertoire nested multiplex PCR. TCRdb re-called the multiplex PCR reads with MiXCR, one entry per CDR3 protein. The sample records under 200,000 distinct CDR3 sequences, around 40% being singletons. CDR3 size: 14 residues. The germline gives CDR1 DFQATT, CDR2 SNEGSKA (reference sequence). Trimming took off 3 bases at V and 4 bases at J, with 15 bases between the two ends. The TCR sequence derives from a human donor with low-grade glioma or glioblastoma, undergoing nonglioma brain surgery, or in good health (not recorded which). The source material was glioma tissue, nonneoplastic brain tissue, or PBMCs (not recorded which). V and J are TRBV20-1 and TRBJ1-2; D perhaps matches TRBD1 (5 bases). The CDR3 bases are TGCAGTGCTAGGGCCCGACAGAGTACCTATGGCTACACCTTC. Translation: CSARARQSTYGYTF.